These 20 T cell receptor beta chains share one sample of origin, sequenced in a study of T cell responses to AZD1222 COVID-19 vaccine. The protocol was immunoSEQ multiplex PCR, while the TCRdb copy is restricted to in-frame clones and leaves out a portion. The sample lists approximately 110,000 clones; roughly nine tenths were seen once. Sequencing was performed on peripheral blood, taken on day 0 of AZD1222 vaccination. These receptors were obtained from an adult in good health.

The chain carries TRBV5-4 and TRBJ2-7, with unresolved D. The V and J ends lost 7 bases and 3 bases respectively, with 11 bases between them. CDR3 length: 12 amino acids. CDR1 and CDR2 (germline): SGHNT, YYREEE (reference sequence). CDR3 DNA: TGTGCCAGCTCGGCAATCGGCTACGAGCAGTACTTC. It is translated as CASSAIGYEQYF.

The chain employs TRBV3-1 (or the pseudogene TRBV3-2) and TRBJ2-7; possibly TRBD1 or TRBD2 for D (5 bases each). Germline loops: CDR1 LGHDT, CDR2 YNNKEL (reference sequence). The CDR3 is 14 amino acids. Deletions cut 2 bases from V and 5 bases from J, with 13 bases between. The CDR3 coding sequence is TGTGCCAGCAGCCAACCCGGGACCTCAGACGAGCAGTACTTC. It yields the protein CASSQPGTSDEQYF.

J is TRBJ1-5 and V is TRBV5-1, with TRBD1 identical over 7 bases. In germline, CDR1 is SGHRS, CDR2 YFSETQ. V was clipped by 2 bases and J by 4 bases; unmatched bases: 3. CDR3 length: 14 amino acids. The CDR3 here is CASSFGTANQPQHF. The CDR3 region has the DNA TGCGCCAGCAGCTTCGGGACAGCTAATCAGCCCCAGCATTTT.

This clone was seen only a few times. The V and J genes are TRBV12-3 or TRBV12-4 and TRBJ1-2, with a weak D call TRBD1 (5 bases). The CDR3 covers 12 residues. Trimming left V 5 bases short and J 8 bases short, with 12 bases between. DNA of the CDR3: TGTGCCAGCAGTCGAGGGGTAGGGGGCTACACCTTC. Translated, it gives CASSRGVGGYTF.

The chain uses TRBV4-3 and TRBJ1-2, with D tentatively TRBD1 (6 bases). CDR1 is LGHNA and CDR2 is YSLEER in the germline V gene. V lost 0 bases and J 4 bases, leaving 15 bases between the germline ends. The length of the CDR3 is 16 residues. The CDR3 bases are TGCGCCAGCAGCCAAGAAGAGGGGGGACTCAGCTATGGCTACACCTTC. Protein: CASSQEEGGLSYGYTF.

The chain couples TRBV29-1 to TRBJ2-7; 10 bases map to TRBD1. J was trimmed by 6 bases and V by 6 bases; bases with no gene match: 8. Per the germline V gene, CDR1 is SQVTM and CDR2 is ANQGSEA. CDR3 length: 13 amino acids. CDR3 in amino acids: CSVERDRGREQYF. As DNA, the CDR3 is TGCAGCGTCGAGCGGGACAGGGGTCGCGAGCAGTACTTC.

The chain combines TRBV6-4 with TRBJ1-6; D not certain. The germline V and J ends were trimmed by 3 bases and 7 bases, with 10 bases remaining between them. Per the germline V gene, CDR1 is MRHNA and CDR2 is SNTAGT. There are 14 residues in the CDR3. CDR3 residues: CASSEEGGNSPLHF. The CDR3, as DNA: TGTGCCAGCAGTGAAGAGGGCGGGAATTCACCCCTCCACTTT.

The chain has TRBV7-3 and TRBJ2-1; D is unclear. The germline V gene has CDR1 SGHTA and CDR2 FQGTGA. V lost 0 bases, J lost 2 bases, and 11 bases lay in between. CDR3 length equals 16 residues. Here the CDR3 reads CASSLTARNPYNEQFF. CDR3 nucleotide sequence: TGTGCCAGCAGCTTAACCGCACGGAACCCCTACAATGAGCAGTTCTTC.

The chain carries TRBV5-4 and TRBJ1-2; TRBD1 matches at 10 bases. V shed 4 bases and J 8 bases; nucleotides not matched to a gene: 14. This CDR3 is 16 amino acids long. In germline, CDR1 is SGHNT, CDR2 YYREEE (reference sequence). For the CDR3, the DNA is TGTGCCAGCAGCCTACCACAAGGAGGGACAGGGGACGGCTACACCTTC. The encoded protein is CASSLPQGGTGDGYTF.

The chain combines TRBV7-3 with TRBJ1-1; unclear D gene. CDR1 and CDR2 from the germline V gene are SGHTA and FQGTGA. This CDR3 is 15 amino acids long. The ends were cut back, 3 bases at V and 3 bases at J, with 14 bases in the middle. For the CDR3, the DNA is TGTGCCAGCAGCTTTAATCGGGATATGCACACTGAAGCTTTCTTT. This gives the protein CASSFNRDMHTEAFF. The full variable domain, rest sourced from reference TRBV7-3 and TRBJ1-1, is GAGVSQTPSNKVTEKGKYVELRCDPISGHTALYWYRQSLGQGPEFLIYFQGTGAADDSGLPNDRFFAVRPEGSVSTLKIQRTERGDSAVYLCASSFNRDMHTEAFFGQGTRLTVV.

This clone was observed a single time. The gene calls are TRBV7-3 and TRBJ2-4, with D perhaps matching TRBD1 (5 bases). V shed 5 bases and J shed 1 base, with 6 bases lying between them. CDR1 and CDR2 from the germline V gene are SGHTA and FQGTGA. The CDR3 extends over 13 amino acids. The CDR3 loop is CASSPGAKNIQYF. DNA of the CDR3: TGTGCCAGCAGCCCAGGGGCCAAAAACATTCAGTACTTC.

The chain carries TRBV6-5 and TRBJ1-3; perhaps TRBD1 as D (5 bases). CDR1 is MNHEY, CDR2 SVGAGI, per germline. The CDR3 runs to 14 residues. V lost 2 bases and J lost 3, with 8 bases in between. CDR3 residues: CASSYQGGGNTIYF. DNA of the CDR3: TGTGCCAGCAGTTACCAGGGAGGTGGAAACACCATATATTTT.

The chain links TRBV5-4 to TRBJ2-5; TRBD1 or TRBD2 may be the D gene (5 bases each). This CDR3 is built from 15 residues. Germline assignment: CDR1 SGHNT and CDR2 YYREEE (reference sequence). Between the trimmed V and J ends, which lost 3 bases and 4 bases, there was a span of 16 bases. The CDR3 here is CASSSGTTSIETQYF. The DNA for the CDR3 is TGTGCCAGCAGCTCCGGGACCACATCGATAGAGACCCAGTACTTC.

The V and J genes are TRBV4-1 and TRBJ1-5, with D hard to call. Per germline, CDR1 MGHRA and CDR2 YSYEKL. CDR3 length equals 15 residues. The V and J ends lost 4 bases and 6 bases respectively, with 16 bases between them. The CDR3: CASSPGSPGGQPQHF. The CDR3, as DNA: TGCGCCAGCAGCCCTGGGAGTCCCGGAGGTCAGCCCCAGCATTTT.

This clone was seen a single time. The chain is built from TRBV18 and TRBJ1-1; 7 bases match TRBD1. Germline values: CDR1 KGHSH, CDR2 LQKENI. The CDR3 has 16 residues. J was trimmed by 0 bases and V by 3 bases; bases with no gene match: 7. CDR3 bases: TGTGCCAGCTCACCGTGGACAGGAGATATGAACACTGAAGCTTTCTTT. It is translated as CASSPWTGDMNTEAFF.

V usage is TRBV6-4 and J usage is TRBJ2-1; 8 bases align to TRBD1. The V gene end was trimmed by 4 bases and the J gene end by 7 bases; junction bases not matched to a gene: 6. CDR3 length: 14 amino acids. Germline loops: CDR1 MRHNA, CDR2 SNTAGT. The CDR3 loop reads CASSAGQGSNEQFF. The CDR3 DNA is TGTGCCAGCAGTGCCGGACAGGGTTCGAATGAGCAGTTCTTC.

The chain couples TRBV5-6 to TRBJ2-3, with TRBD2 matching over 7 bases. Germline CDR1 and CDR2: SGHDT and YYEEEE. CDR3 size: 15 residues. With V trimmed by 4 bases and J by 4 bases, 9 bases remained unmatched. DNA for the CDR3: TGTGCCAGCAGCCGGGGTCGACGGGGGGCAGATACGCAGTATTTT. It yields the protein CASSRGRRGADTQYF. The full variable domain, rest sourced from reference TRBV5-6 and TRBJ2-3, is DAGVTQSPTHLIKTRGQQVTLRCSPKSGHDTVSWYQQALGQGPQFIFQYYEEEERQRGNFPDRFSGHQFPNYSSELNVNALLLGDSALYLCASSRGRRGADTQYFGPGTRLTVL.

This clone showed up just once. This rearrangement joins TRBV27 to TRBJ1-2; 7 bases are shared with TRBD1. Germline assignment: CDR1 MNHEY and CDR2 SMNVEV (reference sequence). J was trimmed by 3 bases and V by 3 bases; bases with no gene match: 1. The CDR3 is 13 residues long. CDR3 in amino acids: CASSFDRDYGYTF. The CDR3, as DNA: TGTGCCAGCAGTTTCGACAGGGACTATGGCTACACCTTC.

The chain has TRBV4-1 and TRBJ1-2, with D possibly being TRBD1 (5 bases). CDR3 length: 15 amino acids. V dropped 2 bases and J dropped 0 bases, with 10 bases sitting between them. CDR1 is MGHRA and CDR2 is YSYEKL in the germline V gene. CDR3 nucleotide sequence: TGCGCCAGCAGCCAACTGACAGATCCTAACTATGGCTACACCTTC. Amino acids: CASSQLTDPNYGYTF.

The genes are TRBV3-1 (or the pseudogene TRBV3-2) and TRBJ2-2; no definite D call. Germline-derived CDR1 and CDR2 are LGHDT and YNNKEL (reference sequence). The CDR3 contains 11 residues. The V end was cut by 8 bases, the J end by 7 bases, with 8 bases between. For the CDR3, the DNA is TGTGCCAGCCAAGGTGGCGGGGAGCTGTTTTTT. This sequence encodes CASQGGGELFF.